The 5 T cell receptor beta chains below all came from one sample that was sequenced in a study of tumor-infiltrating lymphocytes in primary liver carcinoma. Unsorted whole blood supplied the RNA, and germline DNA was extracted too. From approximately 530 ng of total RNA, TCR beta-specific cDNA was reverse-transcribed using a constant-region primer. For TCR beta, libraries were produced by three nested multiplex PCR rounds using slightly modified ARM-PCR. TRBV1-TRBV30 forward primers paired with a C-beta reverse primer were used in the first two PCR rounds, which ran roughly 9 cycles each. MiXCR was run by TCRdb on the multiplex PCR reads, yielding one entry per CDR3 protein. The top ten clones hold roughly 6% of a sample with about 330,000 distinct CDR3 sequences, about 61% of them seen once. The sample taken for sequencing was peripheral blood. The receptor set was obtained from a middle-aged man with primary liver carcinoma and hepatitis B virus infection.

Note on this clonotype: A single base separates this from a much larger clone, so it may be a read error. The chain combines TRBV6-5 with TRBJ1-5; no definite D call. From germline, CDR1 is MNHEY and CDR2 SVGAGI. The CDR3 runs to 15 residues. In nucleotides, the CDR3 is TGTGTCAGCAGTGAAACAGCACCCCCGAATCAGCCCCAGCATTTT. Protein sequence: CVSSETAPPNQPQHF.

V and J are TRBV2 and TRBJ2-7, with D possibly matching TRBD2 (6 bases). Trimming took 3 bases from V and 6 from J, leaving 15 bases between them. The CDR3 spans 14 residues. Per the germline V gene, CDR1 is SNHLY and CDR2 is FYNNEI. The CDR3 region is CASSEAGYTSEQYF. The DNA for the CDR3 is TGTGCCAGCAGTGAGGCGGGGTACACTTCCGAGCAGTACTTC.

This clonotype was counted ten times or more. V usage is TRBV6-6 and J usage is TRBJ2-5; D remains unclear. In germline, CDR1 is MNHNY, CDR2 SVGAGI (reference sequence). CDR3 size: 14 residues. Between the trimmed V and J ends, which lost 0 bases and 3 bases, there was a span of 8 bases. CDR3 amino acids: CASSYSRHEETQYF. In DNA, the CDR3 is TGTGCCAGCAGTTACTCGAGGCATGAAGAGACCCAGTACTTC.

This clonotype was observed many times. The chain joins TRBV6-5 to TRBJ1-1; tentative D call: TRBD1 (6 bases). The V gene lost 5 bases and the J gene lost 1 base, with 11 bases spanning the gap. Germline lookup yields CDR1 MNHEY and CDR2 SVGAGI. The CDR3 loop spans 14 amino acids. Here the CDR3 reads CASSQGIRNTEAFF. The CDR3 bases are TGTGCCAGCAGTCAGGGGATAAGGAACACTGAAGCTTTCTTT.

Notes on this clonotype: The junction shows a germline mismatch at one end, possibly a read error. The gene calls are TRBV11-2 and TRBJ2-1; D uncertain. CDR1 is SGHAT and CDR2 is FQNNGV in the germline V gene. The CDR3 has 19 residues. The CDR3 sequence is CAGSFHVVGKPISYNEQFF. CDR3 sequence (DNA): TGTGCCGGCAGCTTCCACGTCGTCGGCAAGCCTATTTCCTACAATGAGCAGTTCTTC.